These 29 T cell receptor beta chains share one sample of origin, sequenced in a study of cytomegalovirus exposure and HLA in healthy donors. The PCR contained 60 Vbeta and 13 Jbeta primers. Assay: immunoSEQ multiplex PCR; the TCRdb copy retains only in-frame clones and omits some. The table has 90,000 to 100,000 clones, roughly two thirds seen once. The sample was PBMCs. The receptors stem from a man between 45 and 60 years old in good health and CMV-seronegative.

This clone was picked up a small number of times. This chain uses TRBV5-1 with TRBJ2-3, with TRBD2 identical over 11 bases. The CDR3 is 14 amino acids. Trimming took 6 bases from V and 2 from J; bases not matched to a gene: 2. Germline values: CDR1 SGHRS, CDR2 YFSETQ. CDR3 residues: CASKTSGNTDTQYF. Here the CDR3 DNA reads TGCGCCAGCAAGACTAGCGGGAACACAGATACGCAGTATTTT.

This chain uses TRBV18 with TRBJ1-5, with TRBD1 identical over 8 bases. J lost 5 bases, V lost 5 bases, and 8 bases had no gene match. The CDR3 extends over 15 amino acids. Germline values: CDR1 KGHSH, CDR2 LQKENI. The DNA for the CDR3 is TGTGCCAGCTCAAGGGGGCAGGGGGCGGATCAGCCCCAGCATTTT. Its translation: CASSRGQGADQPQHF.

A word on this clone: The junction departs from germline at one end; a sequencing error may be responsible. The V call is TRBV2, the J call TRBJ2-1; 10 nucleotides line up with TRBD2. This CDR3 spans 16 amino acids. Germline CDR1 and CDR2: SNHLY and FYNNEI. The CDR3: CASREASGGSYNEQFF. The CDR3 bases are TGTGCCAGCAGGGAAGCTAGCGGGGGTTCTTACAATGAGCAGTTCTTC.

The chain combines TRBV5-5 with TRBJ2-5; weak D call: TRBD2 (5 bases). The CDR3 consists of 14 residues. Germline V gives CDR1 SGHKS, CDR2 YYEKEE (reference sequence). Trimming shortened V by 4 bases and J by 2 bases, and 12 bases separated the two germline ends. CDR3 sequence reads: CASSPMGRQETQYF. CDR3 sequence (DNA): TGTGCCAGCAGCCCCATGGGGAGACAAGAGACCCAGTACTTC.

This chain joins TRBV6-5 and TRBJ1-6, with a weak D call TRBD1 (5 bases). CDR3 length: 15 residues. The germline V gene encodes CDR1 MNHEY and CDR2 SVGAGI. V lost 2 bases to trimming and J lost 6 bases, with 11 bases between them. In DNA form, the CDR3 reads TGTGCCAGCAGTTACGAGACAGTCGTTAATTCACCCCTCCACTTT. It is translated as CASSYETVVNSPLHF.

The chain combines TRBV28 with TRBJ1-2; 7 nucleotides align to TRBD1. The J segment lost 4 bases and the V segment lost 8 bases, leaving 7 bases of the junction unmatched. Germline CDR1 and CDR2: MDHEN and SYDVKM. The CDR3 contains 13 residues. CDR3 region: CASGMTGFYGYTF. In DNA form, the CDR3 reads TGTGCCAGCGGGATGACAGGGTTCTATGGCTACACCTTC.

The rearrangement joins TRBV2 to TRBJ1-1, with 8 nucleotides matching TRBD1. The CDR3 consists of 13 residues. Germline CDR1 is SNHLY and CDR2 is FYNNEI. After removal of 8 bases from V and 1 base from J, the junction contained 3 bases not matched to a gene. The CDR3 DNA reads TGTGCCAGCCGACAGGGGCGGAACACTGAAGCTTTCTTT. It encodes CASRQGRNTEAFF.

The chain recombines TRBV21-1 with TRBJ2-1; the table's TRBD1 call for D was not verified on the DNA. TRBV21-1 corresponds to a pseudogene. The CDR3 has 17 residues. This CDR3 reads CASSSGKGTGEKDEQFF. DNA for the CDR3: TGTGCCAGCAGCAGCGGTAAAGGGACAGGGGAGAAGGATGAGCAGTTCTTC.

The genes are TRBV6-6 and TRBJ2-1; 8 bases fit TRBD2. Trimming cost V 5 bases and J 5 bases; bases outside gene matches: 11. The V gene's germline CDR1 is MNHNY and CDR2 SVGAGI (reference sequence). CDR3 length: 16 residues. CDR3: CASSPSRGGSNNEQFF. The DNA for the CDR3 is TGTGCCAGCAGTCCCTCCCGCGGGGGGAGCAACAATGAGCAGTTCTTC.

The chain combines TRBV18 with TRBJ2-1; 8 nucleotides align to TRBD2. This CDR3 contains 17 residues. CDR1 and CDR2 from the germline V gene are KGHSH and LQKENI. After removal of 0 bases from V and 6 bases from J, the junction contained 10 bases not matched to a gene. The CDR3, as DNA: TGTGCCAGCTCACCACCAGGTTTTGCGGGAGGAATCAATGAGCAGTTCTTC. Protein product: CASSPPGFAGGINEQFF.

This clone was picked up a small number of times. The rearrangement links TRBV18 to TRBJ1-4, with D tentatively TRBD1 (6 bases). This CDR3 has 13 amino acids. V lost 1 base, J lost 6 bases, and 6 bases lay in between. Germline CDR1 is KGHSH and CDR2 is LQKENI. The CDR3 DNA sequence: TGTGCCAGCTCACCACAGGGGGATGAAAAACTGTTTTTT. It specifies CASSPQGDEKLFF.

The rearrangement uses TRBV28 and TRBJ1-2, with D possibly TRBD1 on 5 matching bases. Trimming took 6 bases from V and 2 from J, leaving 16 bases between them. Germline loops: CDR1 MDHEN, CDR2 SYDVKM. CDR3 length: 15 amino acids. CDR3 DNA: TGTGCCAGCAGCCCTAACAGGCCTCTGAACTATGGCTACACCTTC. This translates into CASSPNRPLNYGYTF.

This clone was seen a few times. The V gene is TRBV28, the J gene TRBJ2-3, with 9 bases that match TRBD2. The CDR3 spans 15 residues. V was pared by 6 bases and J by 1 base, with 5 bases of the junction left unmatched. From germline, CDR1 is MDHEN and CDR2 SYDVKM. The CDR3 spells CASSRGGAGTDTQYF. For the CDR3, the DNA is TGTGCCAGCAGCCGCGGGGGGGCCGGCACAGATACGCAGTATTTT.

The V gene is TRBV28, the J gene TRBJ2-5; tentatively, D is TRBD2 (6 bases). Germline-derived CDR1 and CDR2 are MDHEN and SYDVKM. Trimming cost V 3 bases and J 3 bases, with 11 bases left between them. The CDR3 length is 14 residues. The CDR3 region has the DNA TGTGCCAGCAGTTTGGTGCGGGACGAAGAGACCCAGTACTTC. It is translated as CASSLVRDEETQYF.

This clone was recorded once. The chain is built from TRBV7-2 and TRBJ2-3; TRBD2 agrees at 7 bases. Germline lookup yields CDR1 SGHTA and CDR2 FQGNSA. The CDR3 contains 16 residues. Trimming removed 4 bases from V and 6 bases from J; junction bases left unmatched: 13. The chain's CDR3 is CASSSRLAALLDTQYF. Here the CDR3 DNA reads TGTGCCAGCAGCTCCCGACTAGCTGCTCTATTGGATACGCAGTATTTT.

The CDR3 reads CASSSQEKGEQYF. CDR3 DNA: TGTGCCAGTAGTTCACAGGAGAAGGGCGAGCAGTACTTC. V and J are TRBV19 and TRBJ2-7, with a weak D call TRBD1 (5 bases). V was trimmed by 5 bases and J by 6 bases, leaving 14 bases between them. The germline gives CDR1 LNHDA, CDR2 SQIVND (reference sequence). The CDR3 consists of 13 residues.

The chain employs TRBV27 and TRBJ2-7, with 8 bases matching TRBD2. CDR3 length equals 15 residues. CDR1 and CDR2 (germline): MNHEY, SMNVEV (reference sequence). V dropped 2 bases and J dropped 1; count of bases not matched to a gene: 4. The DNA of the CDR3 is TGTGCCAGCAGTTTAACTCCGGGAGGGTCCTACGAGCAGTACTTC. Encoded protein: CASSLTPGGSYEQYF.

The CDR3 reads CASSLEVSPLHF. The CDR3 nucleotides read TGTGCCAGCAGCTTAGAAGTCAGTCCCCTCCACTTT. This sequence joins TRBV11-2 and TRBJ1-6; D is ambiguous. CDR3 length equals 12 residues. Germline V gene sequence: CDR1 SGHAT, CDR2 FQNNGV. V lost 0 bases and J 13 bases, leaving 7 bases between the germline ends.

V usage is TRBV7-9 and J usage is TRBJ2-2; 8 bases match TRBD2. Unmatched junction bases numbered 12, after V lost 5 bases and J lost 1 base. The CDR3 contains 18 residues. Germline V gene data show CDR1 as SEHNR and CDR2 as FQNEAQ (reference sequence). The CDR3 nucleotides read TGTGCCAGCAGCCCCACCGGGACTAGGGGCTGGAACACCGGGGAGCTGTTTTTT. It specifies CASSPTGTRGWNTGELFF.

The chain employs TRBV10-3 and TRBJ2-5; TRBD2 agrees at 15 bases. Trimming at V came to 6 bases and at J to 2 bases, leaving 4 bases not matched to a gene. Germline V gene data show CDR1 as ENHRY and CDR2 as SYGVKD. The CDR3 runs to 16 residues. CDR3: CAISPGLAGGQETQYF. The DNA for the CDR3 is TGTGCCATCAGCCCGGGACTAGCGGGGGGTCAAGAGACCCAGTACTTC.

The chain employs TRBV27 and TRBJ1-5; D remains unclear. Germline V gene data show CDR1 as MNHEY and CDR2 as SMNVEV (reference sequence). The CDR3 is 15 amino acids. V shed 2 bases and J shed 0 bases, with 8 bases lying between them. CDR3 region: CASSLRGYSNQPQHF. The CDR3 region has the DNA TGTGCCAGCAGTTTAAGAGGTTATAGCAATCAGCCCCAGCATTTT.

V and J are TRBV7-9 and TRBJ2-1; possible D gene TRBD2, 6 bases. Germline lookup yields CDR1 SEHNR and CDR2 FQNEAQ (reference sequence). The CDR3 has 13 amino acids. The ends were cut back, 2 bases at V and 4 bases at J, with 6 bases in the middle. CDR3 sequence reads: CASSLREYNEQFF. CDR3 bases: TGTGCCAGCAGCTTACGGGAGTACAATGAGCAGTTCTTC.

At least ten counts were recorded for this clone. This sequence joins TRBV7-9 and TRBJ1-2; the match to TRBD1 covers 9 bases. The CDR3 extends over 15 amino acids. Germline assignment: CDR1 SEHNR and CDR2 FQNEAQ (reference sequence). The V segment lost 5 bases and the J segment 8 bases; nucleotides outside the gene matches: 12. CDR3 sequence: CASSPGQGTSEGYTF. In DNA, the CDR3 is TGTGCCAGCAGCCCCGGACAGGGGACGTCGGAGGGCTACACCTTC.

This clone was picked up a small number of times. V is TRBV6-5 and J is TRBJ2-7; TRBD2 is a possible D gene (5 bases). V lost 6 bases and J lost 3, with 6 bases in between. CDR1 is MNHEY, CDR2 SVGAGI, per germline. This CDR3 is built from 11 residues. The CDR3 DNA reads TGTGCCAGCAGCCGGGACTACGAGCAGTACTTC. Translating it yields CASSRDYEQYF.

The V call is TRBV6-5, the J call TRBJ1-5, with TRBD1 as a possible D gene (5 bases). V shed 0 bases and J shed 6 bases, with 9 bases lying between them. The CDR3 is 14 residues long. Germline V gene sequence: CDR1 MNHEY, CDR2 SVGAGI. DNA for the CDR3: TGTGCCAGCAGTTACTCGGGGGGAGGTCAGCCCCAGCATTTT. This sequence encodes CASSYSGGGQPQHF.

The genes are TRBV30 and TRBJ1-4; D perhaps matches TRBD1 (6 bases). The CDR3 contains 13 residues. V was pared by 2 bases and J by 8 bases, with 12 bases between. The germline V gene has CDR1 GTSNPN and CDR2 SVGIG (reference sequence). Here the CDR3 DNA reads TGTGCCTGGAGTCCGAGGGGGGGCGAAAAACTGTTTTTT. Translation: CAWSPRGGEKLFF.

The rearrangement joins TRBV2 to TRBJ2-1; possibly TRBD2 for D (6 bases). CDR1 is SNHLY, CDR2 FYNNEI, per germline. This CDR3 is built from 14 residues. Between the trimmed V and J ends, which lost 4 bases and 0 bases, there was a span of 7 bases. CDR3 sequence reads: CASSVGGSYNEQFF. For the CDR3, the DNA is TGTGCCAGCAGTGTGGGGGGCTCCTACAATGAGCAGTTCTTC.

The rearrangement links TRBV9 to TRBJ2-5; TRBD1 matches at 9 bases. The CDR3 consists of 15 residues. The V gene's germline CDR1 is SGDLS and CDR2 YYNGEE. Germline trimming cut 3 bases from V and 5 bases from J; bases unmatched to any gene: 8. CDR3 sequence reads: CASSAYRGRGETQYF. CDR3 sequence (DNA): TGTGCCAGCAGCGCCTACAGGGGGCGGGGGGAGACCCAGTACTTC.

This rearrangement joins TRBV7-8 to TRBJ2-4; 9 bases match TRBD1. V trimming: 1 base; J trimming: 1 base; junction bases outside the gene matches: 8. The V gene's germline CDR1 is SGHVS and CDR2 FQNEAQ. The CDR3 runs to 18 residues. The CDR3 reads CASSLGLGTGRAKNIQYF. In DNA form, the CDR3 reads TGTGCCAGCAGCTTAGGTTTGGGGACAGGGAGGGCCAAAAACATTCAGTACTTC.